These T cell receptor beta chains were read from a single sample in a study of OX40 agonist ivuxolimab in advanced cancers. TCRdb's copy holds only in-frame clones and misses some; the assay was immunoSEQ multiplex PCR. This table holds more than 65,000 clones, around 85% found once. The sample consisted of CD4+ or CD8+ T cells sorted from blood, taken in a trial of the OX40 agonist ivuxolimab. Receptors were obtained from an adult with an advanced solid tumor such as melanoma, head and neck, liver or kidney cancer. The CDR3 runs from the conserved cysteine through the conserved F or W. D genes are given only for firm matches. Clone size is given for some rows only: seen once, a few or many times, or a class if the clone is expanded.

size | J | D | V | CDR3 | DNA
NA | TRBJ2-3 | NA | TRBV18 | CASSPPGDSDTQYF | TGTGCCAGCTCACCACCGGGCGACTCAGATACGCAGTATTTT
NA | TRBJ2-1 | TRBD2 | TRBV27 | CASRTGTSANYNEQFF | TGTGCCAGCAGGACCGGGACTAGCGCCAACTACAATGAGCAGTTCTTC
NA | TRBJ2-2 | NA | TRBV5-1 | CASSWRRLEDTGELFF | TGCGCCAGCAGCTGGCGGAGGTTAGAGGACACCGGGGAGCTGTTTTTT
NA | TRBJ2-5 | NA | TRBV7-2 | CASSTLARPLETQYF | TGTGCCAGCAGCACACTAGCTCGTCCGTTAGAGACCCAGTACTTC
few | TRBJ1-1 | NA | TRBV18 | CASSPGSAEAFF | TGTGCCAGCTCACCAGGGAGCGCTGAAGCTTTCTTT
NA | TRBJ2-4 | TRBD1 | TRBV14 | CASSAGTGGRNIQYF | TGTGCCAGCAGTGCCGGGACAGGGGGCCGAAACATTCAGTACTTC
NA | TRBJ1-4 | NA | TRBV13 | CASSLGPGATNEKLFF | TGTGCCAGCAGCTTAGGGCCCGGGGCAACTAATGAAAAACTGTTTTTT
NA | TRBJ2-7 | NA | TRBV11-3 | CASSLILEGTPSGQYF | TGTGCCAGCAGCTTAATTTTGGAGGGCACCCCGTCCGGGCAGTACTTC
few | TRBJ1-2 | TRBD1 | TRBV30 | CAWSPGTGAGGYTF | TGTGCCTGGAGCCCAGGGACAGGGGCTGGTGGCTACACCTTC
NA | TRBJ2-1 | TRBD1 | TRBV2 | CASSEDRYSYNEQFF | TGTGCCAGCAGTGAGGACAGGTACTCCTACAATGAGCAGTTCTTC
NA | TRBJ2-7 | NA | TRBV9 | CASSVAGNYEQYF | TGTGCCAGCAGCGTAGCGGGGAACTACGAGCAGTACTTC
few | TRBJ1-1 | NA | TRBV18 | CASSPLQGEAFF | TGTGCCAGCTCACCGTTACAAGGTGAAGCTTTCTTT
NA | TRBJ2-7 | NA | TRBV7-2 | CASSYSGHDYEQYF | TGTGCCAGCAGCTATTCGGGACACGACTACGAGCAGTACTTC
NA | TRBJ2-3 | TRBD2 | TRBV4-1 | CASSQKAQGLADTDTQYF | TGCGCCAGCAGCCAAAAAGCCCAGGGACTAGCAGACACAGATACGCAGTATTTT
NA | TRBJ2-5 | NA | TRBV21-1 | CASSTYRGRRETQYF | TGTGCCAGCAGCACTTACAGGGGGCGAAGGGAGACCCAGTACTTC
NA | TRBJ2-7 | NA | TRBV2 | CASSRVFTTYEQYF | TGTGCCAGCAGTCGAGTTTTCACCACCTACGAGCAGTACTTC
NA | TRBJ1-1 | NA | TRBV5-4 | CASRAQPNTEAFF | TGTGCCAGCAGGGCACAGCCCAACACTGAAGCTTTCTTT
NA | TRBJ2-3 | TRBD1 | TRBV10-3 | CAIADPRGRGAIDTQYF | TGTGCCATCGCTGACCCCAGGGGGCGCGGAGCCATAGATACGCAGTATTTT
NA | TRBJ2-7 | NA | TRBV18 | CASSPGVYSYEQYF | TGTGCCAGCTCACCTGGCGTTTACTCCTACGAGCAGTACTTC
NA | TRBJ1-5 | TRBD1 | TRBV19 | CASSIGAGGNNQPQHF | TGTGCCAGTAGTATCGGCGCAGGGGGCAACAATCAGCCCCAGCATTTT
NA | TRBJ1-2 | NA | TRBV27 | CASSQWPYGYTF | TGTGCCAGCAGTCAATGGCCGTATGGCTACACCTTC
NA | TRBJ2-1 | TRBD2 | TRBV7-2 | CASSLDLAGGNEQFF | TGTGCCAGCAGCTTAGATTTGGCGGGAGGGAATGAGCAGTTCTTC
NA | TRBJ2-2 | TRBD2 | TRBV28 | CASLRTSGGGELFF | TGTGCCAGCCTGAGGACTAGCGGGGGCGGGGAGCTGTTTTTT
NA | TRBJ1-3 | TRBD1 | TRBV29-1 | CSVARQGGNTIYF | TGCAGCGTCGCCCGACAGGGTGGAAACACCATATATTTT
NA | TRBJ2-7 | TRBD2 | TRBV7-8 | CASSVLAGVNYEQYF | TGTGCCAGCAGCGTACTAGCGGGAGTTAACTACGAGCAGTACTTC
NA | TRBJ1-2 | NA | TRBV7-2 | CASSSSGVLIGYTF | TGTGCCAGCAGCTCAAGTGGGGTTCTGATAGGCTACACCTTC
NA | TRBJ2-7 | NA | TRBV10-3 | CAIAEDSFSYEQYF | TGTGCCATCGCGGAAGACAGTTTCTCCTACGAGCAGTACTTC
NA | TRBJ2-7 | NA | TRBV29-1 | CSVRPQGRYEQYF | TGCAGCGTTCGTCCACAGGGAAGGTACGAGCAGTACTTC
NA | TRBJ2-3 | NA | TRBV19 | CASSLRRDTQYF | TGTGCCAGTAGCCTAAGGAGAGATACGCAGTATTTT
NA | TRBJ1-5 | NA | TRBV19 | CASRHYSNQPQHF | TGTGCCAGTAGACACTATAGCAATCAGCCCCAGCATTTT
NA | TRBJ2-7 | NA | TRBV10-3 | CASSYLGISYEQYF | TGTGCCAGCAGTTACCTTGGGATCTCCTACGAGCAGTACTTC
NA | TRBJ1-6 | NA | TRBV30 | CAWSVPRSISSYNSPLHF | TGTGCCTGGAGTGTTCCCCGTTCTATTAGCTCCTATAATTCACCCCTCCACTTT
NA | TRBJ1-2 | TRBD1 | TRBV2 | CASQAARGNGYTF | TGTGCCAGCCAAGCGGCCAGGGGGAATGGCTACACCTTC
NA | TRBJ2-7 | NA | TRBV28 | CASSPGTSSTYEQYF | TGTGCCAGCAGCCCCGGGACTTCAAGCACCTACGAGCAGTACTTC
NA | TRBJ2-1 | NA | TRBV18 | CASSPDPTNEQFF | TGTGCCAGCTCACCAGACCCCACCAATGAGCAGTTCTTC
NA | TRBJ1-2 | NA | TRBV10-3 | CAISERGINYGYTF | TGTGCCATCAGTGAAAGGGGGATTAACTATGGCTACACCTTC
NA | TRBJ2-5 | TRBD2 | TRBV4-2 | CASSPNLAGDHKETQYF | TGTGCCAGCAGCCCGAATTTGGCGGGAGATCATAAAGAGACCCAGTACTTC
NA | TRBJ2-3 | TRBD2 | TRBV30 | CAWMGTSPYTDTQYF | TGTGCCTGGATGGGGACTAGCCCCTACACAGATACGCAGTATTTT
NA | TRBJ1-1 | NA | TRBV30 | CAWGPPGRTEAFF | TGTGCCTGGGGCCCCCCGGGGCGGACTGAAGCTTTCTTT
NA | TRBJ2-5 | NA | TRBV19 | CASSRQETQYF | TGTGCCAGTAGTCGCCAAGAGACCCAGTACTTC
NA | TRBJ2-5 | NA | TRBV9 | CASSVGFSAQETQYF | TGTGCCAGCAGCGTAGGATTCTCCGCCCAAGAGACCCAGTACTTC
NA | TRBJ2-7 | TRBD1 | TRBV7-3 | CASSSGQSYEQYF | TGTGCCAGCAGCTCGGGACAGTCCTACGAGCAGTACTTC
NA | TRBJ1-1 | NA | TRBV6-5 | CASSYNQGRVVAFF | TGTGCCAGCAGTTACAATCAGGGCAGGGTTGTCGCTTTCTTT
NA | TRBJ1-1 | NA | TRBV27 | CASRGWGMNTEAFF | TGTGCCAGCAGGGGGTGGGGCATGAACACTGAAGCTTTCTTT
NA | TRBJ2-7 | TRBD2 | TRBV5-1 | CASSLEGTRTYEQYF | TGCGCCAGCAGCTTGGAAGGGACTAGGACCTACGAGCAGTACTTC
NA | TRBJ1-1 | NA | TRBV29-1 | CSVGTNVAFF | TGCAGCGTTGGAACCAACGTAGCTTTCTTT
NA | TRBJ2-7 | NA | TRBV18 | CASSPDGARPYEQYF | TGTGCCAGCTCACCAGACGGGGCCCGCCCCTACGAGCAGTACTTC
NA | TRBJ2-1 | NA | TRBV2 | CASRGLRAYSYNEQFF | TGTGCCAGCAGAGGTTTGAGGGCCTACTCCTACAATGAGCAGTTCTTC
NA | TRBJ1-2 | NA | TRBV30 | CAWRQGPKYGYTF | TGTGCCTGGAGACAGGGCCCTAAGTATGGCTACACCTTC
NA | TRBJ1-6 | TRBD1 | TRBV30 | CAWSVAGTGPGSPLHF | TGTGCCTGGAGTGTAGCCGGGACAGGCCCGGGGTCACCCCTCCACTTT
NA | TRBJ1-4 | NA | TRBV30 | CAWSGTQEKLFF | TGTGCCTGGTCCGGGACCCAAGAAAAACTGTTTTTT
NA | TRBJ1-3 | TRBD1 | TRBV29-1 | CSVYDRGRGGNTIYF | TGCAGCGTTTATGACAGGGGGCGCGGTGGAAACACCATATATTTT
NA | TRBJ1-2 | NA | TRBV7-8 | CASSFQGLGGYTF | TGTGCCAGCAGCTTCCAGGGATTGGGCGGCTACACCTTC
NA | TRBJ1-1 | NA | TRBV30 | CAWSKGGITEAFF | TGTGCCTGGAGTAAGGGGGGGATTACTGAAGCTTTCTTT
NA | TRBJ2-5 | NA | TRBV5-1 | CASSLAAETQYF | TGCGCCAGCAGCCTCGCCGCCGAGACCCAGTACTTC